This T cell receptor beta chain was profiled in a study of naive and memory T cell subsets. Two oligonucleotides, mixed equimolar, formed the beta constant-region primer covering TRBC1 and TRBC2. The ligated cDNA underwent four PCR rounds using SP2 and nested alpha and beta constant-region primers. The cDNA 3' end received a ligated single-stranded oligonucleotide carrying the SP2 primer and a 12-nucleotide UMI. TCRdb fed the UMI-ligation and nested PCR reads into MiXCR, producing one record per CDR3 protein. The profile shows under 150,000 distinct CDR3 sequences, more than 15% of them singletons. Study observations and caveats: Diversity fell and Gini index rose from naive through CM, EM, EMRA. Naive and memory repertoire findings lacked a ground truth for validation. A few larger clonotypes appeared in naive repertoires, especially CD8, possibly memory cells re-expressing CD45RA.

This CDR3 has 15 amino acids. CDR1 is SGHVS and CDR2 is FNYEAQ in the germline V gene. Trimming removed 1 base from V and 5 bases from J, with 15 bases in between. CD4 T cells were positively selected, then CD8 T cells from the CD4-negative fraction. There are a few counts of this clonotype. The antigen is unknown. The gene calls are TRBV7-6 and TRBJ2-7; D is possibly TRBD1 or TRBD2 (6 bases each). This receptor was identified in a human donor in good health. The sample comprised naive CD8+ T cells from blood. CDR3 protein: CASSLVGGAQHEQYF. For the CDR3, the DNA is TGTGCCAGCAGCTTAGTCGGGGGCGCGCAACACGAGCAGTACTTC.